This T cell receptor (beta chain) was recorded in a study of cytomegalovirus exposure and HLA in healthy donors. Study-wide results and limits: What a later analysis showed was that several of the most significant clusters appeared linked to common viral pathogens.

After removal of 8 bases from V and 4 bases from J, the junction contained 2 bases not matched to a gene. Germline V gene lookup returns CDR1 MNHEY and CDR2 SVGAGI. This CDR3 comprises 14 residues. A multiplex PCR was run with 60 Vbeta primers and 13 Jbeta primers. Generated by immunoSEQ multiplex PCR, the TCRdb table keeps only in-frame clones and is missing some. Found here are about 140,000 clones, about three quarters of them singletons; the top ten hold roughly 1.2%. Of note for this clone: What it binds is unknown.

The chain has TRBV6-5 and TRBJ2-1; TRBD2 agrees at 13 bases. Sequences were obtained from PBMCs. This TCR was recovered from a male donor in good health and CMV-seropositive. CDR3: CASAGLAGYNEQFF. DNA for the CDR3: TGTGCCAGCGCGGGACTAGCGGGGTACAATGAGCAGTTCTTC.